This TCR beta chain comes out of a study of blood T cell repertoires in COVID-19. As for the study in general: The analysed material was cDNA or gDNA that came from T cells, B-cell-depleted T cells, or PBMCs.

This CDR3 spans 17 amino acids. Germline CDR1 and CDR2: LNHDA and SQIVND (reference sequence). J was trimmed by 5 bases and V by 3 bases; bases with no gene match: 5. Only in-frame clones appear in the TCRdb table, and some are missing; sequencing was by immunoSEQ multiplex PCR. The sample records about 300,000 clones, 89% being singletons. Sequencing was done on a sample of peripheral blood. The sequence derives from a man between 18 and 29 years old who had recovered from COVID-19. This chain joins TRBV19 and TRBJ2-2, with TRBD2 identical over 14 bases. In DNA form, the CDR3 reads TGTGCCAGTAGTATGGGGACTAGCGGGGGTTGGACCGGGGAGCTGTTTTTT. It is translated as CASSMGTSGGWTGELFF. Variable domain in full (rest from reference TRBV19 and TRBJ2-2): DGGITQSPKYLFRKEGQNVTLSCEQNLNHDAMYWYRQDPGQGLRLIYYSQIVNDFQKGDIAEGYSVSREKKESFPLTVTSAQKNPTAFYLCASSMGTSGGWTGELFFGEGSRLTVL.